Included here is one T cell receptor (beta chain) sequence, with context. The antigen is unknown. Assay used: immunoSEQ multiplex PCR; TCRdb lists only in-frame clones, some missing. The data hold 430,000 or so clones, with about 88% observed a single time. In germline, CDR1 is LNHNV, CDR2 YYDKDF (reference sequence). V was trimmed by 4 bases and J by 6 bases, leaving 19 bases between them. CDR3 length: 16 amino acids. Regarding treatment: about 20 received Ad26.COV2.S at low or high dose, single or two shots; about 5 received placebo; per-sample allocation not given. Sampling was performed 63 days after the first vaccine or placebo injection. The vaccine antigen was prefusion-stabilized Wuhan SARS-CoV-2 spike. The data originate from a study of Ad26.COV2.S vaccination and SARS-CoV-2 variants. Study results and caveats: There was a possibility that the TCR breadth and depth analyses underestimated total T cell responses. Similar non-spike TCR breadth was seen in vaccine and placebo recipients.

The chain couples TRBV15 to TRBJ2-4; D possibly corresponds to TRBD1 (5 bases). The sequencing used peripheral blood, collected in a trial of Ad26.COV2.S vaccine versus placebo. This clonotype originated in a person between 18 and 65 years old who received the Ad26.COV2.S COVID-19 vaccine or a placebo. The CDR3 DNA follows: TGTGCCACCAGCATACCCCGGGCAGGGCGTGTAAACATTCAGTACTTC. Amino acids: CATSIPRAGRVNIQYF.